The source of this TCR beta chain is a study of shared clonotypes between healthy human individuals. Overall study findings and caveats: Sharing across four donors was highest in naive CD4 (around 5%) and lowest in memory CD8 (around 0.4%).

The method was immunoSEQ multiplex PCR; TCRdb's version includes in-frame clones alone and lacks a portion of them. Of some 2.3 million clones detected, approximately 93% appear once; the ten largest clones hold under 0.45%. Comment on this clone: Antigen specificity is unknown.

The CDR3 length is 14 residues. V gave up 6 bases and J gave up 6 bases, with 17 bases separating them. Germline values: CDR1 SGHAT, CDR2 FQNNGV. The sequence came from a man aged 18 to 29 in good health. Some clones in this sample may be carry-over from other donors' samples. The rearrangement links TRBV11-2 to TRBJ1-1; D might be TRBD1 (5 bases). Material for sequencing was naive CD4+ T cells from PBMCs. Subset specified: CD45RA+ positively selected. CDR3 sequence reads: CASRPGLLDAEAFF. For the CDR3, the DNA is TGTGCCAGCAGACCGGGACTCCTGGACGCTGAAGCTTTCTTT.